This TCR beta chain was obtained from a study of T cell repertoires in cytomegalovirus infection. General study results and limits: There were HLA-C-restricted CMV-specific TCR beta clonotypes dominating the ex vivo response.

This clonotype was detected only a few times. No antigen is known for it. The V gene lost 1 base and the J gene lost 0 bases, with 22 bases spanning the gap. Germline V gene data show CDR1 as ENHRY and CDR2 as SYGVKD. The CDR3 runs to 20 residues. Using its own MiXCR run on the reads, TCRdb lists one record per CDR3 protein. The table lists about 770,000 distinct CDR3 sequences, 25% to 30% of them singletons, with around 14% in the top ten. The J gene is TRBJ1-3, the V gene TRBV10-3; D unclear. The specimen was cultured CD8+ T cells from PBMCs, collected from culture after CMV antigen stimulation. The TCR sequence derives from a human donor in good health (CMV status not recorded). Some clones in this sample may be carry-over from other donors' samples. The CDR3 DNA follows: TGTGCCATCAGTGAGTTTAGTAGCCCCCAGGCCTCTTTCTCTGGAAACACCATATATTTT. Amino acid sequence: CAISEFSSPQASFSGNTIYF.